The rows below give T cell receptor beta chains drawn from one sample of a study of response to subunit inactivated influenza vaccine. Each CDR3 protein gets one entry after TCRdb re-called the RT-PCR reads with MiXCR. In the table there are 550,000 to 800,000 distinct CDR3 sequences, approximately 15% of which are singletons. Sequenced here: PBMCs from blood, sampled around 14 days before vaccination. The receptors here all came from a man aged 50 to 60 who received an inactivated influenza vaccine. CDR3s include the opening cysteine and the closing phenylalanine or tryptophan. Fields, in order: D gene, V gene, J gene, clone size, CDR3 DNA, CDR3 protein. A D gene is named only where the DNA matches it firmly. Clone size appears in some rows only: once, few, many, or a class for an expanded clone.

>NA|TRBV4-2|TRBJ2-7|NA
TGTGCCAGCAGCCAACGAGGCCCAGGCGGCGAGCAGTACTTC
CASSQRGPGGEQYF
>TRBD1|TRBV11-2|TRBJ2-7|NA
TGTGCCAGCAGCCCACAGGGGAACTCCTACGAGCAGTACTTC
CASSPQGNSYEQYF
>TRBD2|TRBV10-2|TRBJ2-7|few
TGCGCCAGCACCGGCGTTATTAGCGGGGGCGAGCAGTACTTC
CASTGVISGGEQYF
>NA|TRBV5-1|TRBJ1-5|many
TGCGCCAGCAGCTTGGACCCAGGGGAGGCTCAGCCCCAGCATTTT
CASSLDPGEAQPQHF
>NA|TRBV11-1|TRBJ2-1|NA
TGTGCCAGCAGATTGGGGGCGGGACTTAACAATGAGCAGTTCTTC
CASRLGAGLNNEQFF
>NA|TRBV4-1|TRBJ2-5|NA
TGCGCCAGCAGCCCGCTCCGATCGGAGACCCAGTACTTC
CASSPLRSETQYF
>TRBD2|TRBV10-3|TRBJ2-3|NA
TGTGCCATCAGTCTGGCGGGAGCAGATACGCAGTATTTT
CAISLAGADTQYF
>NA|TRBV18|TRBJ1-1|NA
TGTGCCAGCTCCCTCGGTATGGACACTGAAGCTTTCTTT
CASSLGMDTEAFF
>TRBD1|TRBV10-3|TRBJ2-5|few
TGTGCCATCAGTTCAGGGGGTGGAGAGACCCAGTACTTC
CAISSGGGETQYF
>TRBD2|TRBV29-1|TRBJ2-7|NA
TGCAGCGTGAGGACTAGCGCGTCCTACGAGCAGTACTTC
CSVRTSASYEQYF
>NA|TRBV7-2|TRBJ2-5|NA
TGTGCCAGCAGCTTGTTCTGGAGAGGGGGGCAAGAGACCCAGTACTTC
CASSLFWRGGQETQYF
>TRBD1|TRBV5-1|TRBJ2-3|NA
TGCGCCAGCAGCATCCGCAGGGGGCTCGGGACAGATACGCAGTATTTT
CASSIRRGLGTDTQYF
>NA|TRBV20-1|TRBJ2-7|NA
TGCAGTGCTAGTTCCGACAGGAAACTCTACGAGCAGTACTTC
CSASSDRKLYEQYF
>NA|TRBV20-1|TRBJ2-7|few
TGCAGTGCTAAGGGGGGACAGACATACGAGCAGTACTTC
CSAKGGQTYEQYF
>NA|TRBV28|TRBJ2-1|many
TGTGCCAGCAGTTCCCGTGTCAGCTACAATGAGCAGTTCTTC
CASSSRVSYNEQFF
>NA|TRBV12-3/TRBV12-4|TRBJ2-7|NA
TGTGCCAGCAGACGCGGGGCGGCCCCATCGGGGGAGCAGTACTTC
CASRRGAAPSGEQYF
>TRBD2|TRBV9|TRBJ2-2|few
TGTGCCAGCAGCGTTACTAGCGGGAGTAACACCGGGGAGCTGTTTTTT
CASSVTSGSNTGELFF
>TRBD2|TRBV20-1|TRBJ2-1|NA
TGCCGTGCTAGACCCCCTAGCGGAACCTACAATGAGCAGTTCTTC
CRARPPSGTYNEQFF